This TCR beta chain was sequenced for a study of T cells in Graves' hyperthyroidism and ophthalmopathy (dated by TCRdb to about 2019). About the full investigation: Peripheral blood was sampled at the time of initial diagnosis, prior to any treatment. To identify TCR V-J signatures that set the groups apart, the researchers used a discovery cohort of 95 to 100 patients, made up of around 42 with Graves' ophthalmopathy and about 55 with stable Graves' hyperthyroidism. The 95 to 100 discovery patients were randomly divided into training and test sets at a 7:3 ratio. Whether ophthalmopathy could be predicted prospectively was tested in an independent validation cohort made up of 18 hyperthyroidism patients plus 17 patients who later progressed to ophthalmopathy. Once sampling was done, hyperthyroidism patients were given methimazole at a starting dose of 30 mg daily, whereas ophthalmopathy patients were given high-dose intravenous methylprednisolone. In more than 5 Graves' hyperthyroidism patients, the study also compared T-cell repertoires from thyroid tissue with T-cell repertoires from blood. TCR Vbeta CDR3 sequencing of roughly 140 peripheral blood samples (about 45 ophthalmopathy, around 80 hyperthyroidism and approximately 17 progressor patients) is reported in the paper.

CDR1 DFQATT and CDR2 SNEGSKA are derived from the germline V gene (reference sequence). Measured from the cysteine to the phenylalanine, the CDR3 is 15 residues long. The sequence is cut down to CDR3 DNA, 45 bases in frame from base 1. Hyperthyroidism patients were aged 18 to 65 years and newly diagnosed, with disease duration of less than 2 months. Exclusion was applied to patients with uncontrolled infections, other autoimmune diseases, pregnancy or lactation. Diagnoses relied on clinical symptoms, serum thyroxine and TRAb, thyroid ultrasound and orbital computed tomography. Blood from progressor patients was drawn when they were first diagnosed with hyperthyroidism, before any ophthalmopathy symptoms appeared. PBMCs were separated from roughly 9.3 ml of fresh peripheral blood using Ficoll-Paque density gradient centrifugation. Progressor patients were initially diagnosed with Graves' hyperthyroidism and developed ophthalmopathy during follow-up. Total RNA was extracted using Trizol reagent, and RNA quality was assessed on an Agilent 2100 Bioanalyzer.

This clonotype is a singleton in its sample. Its antigen is still unknown. With a much larger clone just one base away, this may be a read error. The TCR beta CDR3 regions were amplified from the RNA transcripts. For the first round of RT-PCR on the TCR CDR3, the HTBI primer set was used together with the Qiagen OneStep RT-PCR kit. Libraries were constructed in a second round of multiplex PCR, after which size selection and purification were carried out. Paired-end sequencing of the libraries was performed with 100 bp reads on an Illumina HiSeq2000. In the original analysis: SOAPnuke was used to process the raw data, throwing out any read that contained adapters or uncalled bases, had a mean Phred below 15, or lacked an exact constant-primer or identifier match. COPE v1.2.5 was used to merge the high-quality paired reads, and each unique nucleotide sequence was defined as a clonotype. MiTCR v1.1 was used to align clonotypes to the IMGT TRBV, TRBD and TRBJ reference segments. Only V-J combinations with frequency above 0.0001, covering 99% to 99.2% of repertoires, were analysed. The TCS score was defined as the ratio of F50 (clonal expansion) to E x V (chaos), calculated using BLOSUM62-based TCRdist between CDR3 peptides within each V-J. Welch's t-statistics and random forest reduced 450 to 600 V-J features to about 12, which were used in a naive Bayes classifier (R e1071). The public reads were reprocessed in TCRdb via fastp at Q25 and MiXCR, keeping in-frame beta chains. Rows are unified per CDR3 protein, each entry keeping the most common DNA and genes. None of the V and J calls come from the authors' own analysis; TCRdb made them. The sample table shows fewer than 400,000 distinct CDR3 sequences, and around a sixth are seen once. The ten most abundant clones make up 28% of the sample.

The research as a whole found: Ophthalmopathy was separated from stable hyperthyroidism by a 13 V-J signature model, with roughly 88% sensitivity and approximately 81% specificity obtained in cross-validation and 80%/75% obtained in testing. Most expanded thyroid clonotypes (frequency above 0.001) were also detected in blood, a finding suggesting that blood repertoires may reflect thyroid immune responses. No statistical method was used to set the sample size in advance, and investigators knew the group allocation. In validation, the model predicted progression to ophthalmopathy with over 60% sensitivity and 72.22% specificity, a median of approximately 6.5 months before onset.

In this chain, TRBV20-1 is recombined with TRBJ2-1, with 11 bases matching TRBD2. Sequences were obtained from blood. This TCR derives from a woman under 30 with Graves' hyperthyroidism that later progressed to Graves' ophthalmopathy. At the DNA level, the sequence is TGCAGTGCTAGAGAGGGACTAGCGGATAACAATGAGCCGTTCTTC. Its translation is CSAREGLADNNEPFF.